One and the same sample provided the 12 T cell receptor beta chains below, sequenced in a study of technical replicates of blood from a handful of donors. The assay was immunoSEQ multiplex PCR, and TCRdb's table has in-frame clones only and misses some. The sample has around 83,000 clones; approximately 95% are singletons. Sequencing was done on a sample of T cells isolated from PBMCs. The receptors here all came from a human donor in good health.

The genes are TRBV7-8 and TRBJ2-5, with D hard to call. Germline V gene data show CDR1 as SGHVS and CDR2 as FQNEAQ. The CDR3 consists of 14 residues. The V end was cut by 5 bases, the J end by 7 bases, with 17 bases between. The CDR3 sequence is CASSLRNEDWTQYF. As DNA, the CDR3 is TGTGCCAGCAGCCTGCGGAACGAGGATTGGACCCAGTACTTC.

This chain connects TRBV27 to TRBJ1-5; tentative D call: TRBD1 (5 bases). CDR1 and CDR2 (germline): MNHEY, SMNVEV (reference sequence). V lost 3 bases, J lost 7 bases, and 16 bases lay in between. The CDR3 length is 15 residues. The CDR3 is CASSFQGERVQPQHF. Written as DNA, the CDR3 is TGTGCCAGCAGTTTTCAAGGGGAACGTGTCCAGCCCCAGCATTTT.

The gene calls are TRBV25-1 and TRBJ2-1; tentative D call: TRBD2 (6 bases). Germline V gene sequence: CDR1 MGHDK, CDR2 SYGVNS. The CDR3 runs 15 residues. Trimming stripped 7 bases from V and 4 bases from J, with 17 bases between. The CDR3, as DNA: TGTGCCAGCACCCTCACTCTAGGACTATACAATGAGCAGTTCTTC. It is translated as CASTLTLGLYNEQFF.

The CDR3 is CASSPGLAASYEQYF. CDR3 nucleotides: TGTGCCAGCAGCCCGGGACTAGCGGCCTCCTACGAGCAGTACTTC. J is TRBJ2-7 and V is TRBV5-4, with TRBD2 matching 11 bases. Germline CDR1 reads SGHNT; CDR2 reads YYREEE (reference sequence). Unmatched junction bases numbered 3, after V lost 4 bases and J lost 0 bases. This CDR3 is built from 15 residues.

The rearrangement joins TRBV7-6 to TRBJ1-5, with 8 nucleotides matching TRBD1. Germline values: CDR1 SGHVS, CDR2 FNYEAQ. This CDR3 has 15 amino acids. The J segment lost 5 bases and the V segment lost 1 base, leaving 4 bases of the junction unmatched. The CDR3 region is CASSLEPGGDQPQHF. In DNA form, the CDR3 reads TGTGCCAGCAGCTTAGAGCCAGGGGGCGATCAGCCCCAGCATTTT.

CDR3 sequence: CASSAGGSPYEQYF. Here the CDR3 DNA reads TGCGCCAGCAGCGCAGGGGGGAGTCCCTACGAGCAGTACTTC. This chain connects TRBV10-2 to TRBJ2-7, with D tentatively TRBD1 (7 bases). The CDR3 extends over 14 amino acids. V was pared by 6 bases and J by 2 bases, with 14 bases between. CDR1 and CDR2 from the germline V gene are WSHSY and SAAADI.

V gene TRBV30 combines with J gene TRBJ2-7; D call uncertain. The CDR3 spans 11 residues. V was clipped by 0 bases and J by 6 bases, with 6 bases between them. CDR1 and CDR2 (germline): GTSNPN, SVGIG (reference sequence). For the CDR3, the DNA is TGTGCCTGGAGTGTTCTATCCGAGCAGTACTTC. This sequence encodes CAWSVLSEQYF.

The J gene is TRBJ1-2, the V gene TRBV7-3, with 8 nucleotides matching TRBD1. The germline V gene has CDR1 SGHTA and CDR2 FQGTGA. The ends lost 5 bases at V and 3 bases at J; junction bases unmatched: 5. The CDR3 extends over 14 amino acids. CDR3 sequence: CASSPGQGDYGYTF. The CDR3 DNA is TGTGCCAGCAGCCCCGGACAGGGCGACTATGGCTACACCTTC.

The chain combines TRBV5-4 with TRBJ2-5; 8 bases match TRBD1. With 0 bases clipped from V and 2 bases from J, the junction kept 6 bases outside the gene matches. CDR1 is SGHNT and CDR2 is YYREEE in the germline V gene (reference sequence). The CDR3 sequence is 16 residues long. The CDR3 sequence: CASSLAVTGEQETQYF. The CDR3, as DNA: TGTGCCAGCAGCTTGGCGGTGACAGGGGAACAAGAGACCCAGTACTTC.

The chain joins TRBV27 to TRBJ1-2; D call uncertain. The length of the CDR3 is 13 residues. The germline CDR1 and CDR2 sequences are MNHEY and SMNVEV (reference sequence). With 8 bases removed from V and 4 bases from J, the gap between germline ends came to 14 bases. CDR3 sequence: CASARAFGYGYTF. Written as DNA, the CDR3 is TGTGCCAGCGCGAGGGCTTTCGGCTATGGCTACACCTTC.

This rearrangement joins TRBV7-9 to TRBJ2-2; 10 positions match TRBD2. CDR3 length: 19 residues. J was trimmed by 1 base and V by 5 bases; bases with no gene match: 13. Germline V CDR1 and CDR2: SEHNR, FQNEAQ (reference sequence). CDR3 region: CASSTLPGLAPLNTGELFF. CDR3 coding DNA: TGTGCCAGCAGCACACTACCGGGACTAGCGCCTCTGAACACCGGGGAGCTGTTTTTT.

The genes are TRBV6-5 and TRBJ2-3; D not certain. This CDR3 region has 14 residues. Between the trimmed V and J ends, which lost 7 bases and 1 base, there was a span of 12 bases. The V gene's germline CDR1 is MNHEY and CDR2 SVGAGI. This CDR3 reads CASNPGYGTDTQYF. Here the CDR3 DNA reads TGTGCCAGCAACCCAGGTTATGGCACAGATACGCAGTATTTT.